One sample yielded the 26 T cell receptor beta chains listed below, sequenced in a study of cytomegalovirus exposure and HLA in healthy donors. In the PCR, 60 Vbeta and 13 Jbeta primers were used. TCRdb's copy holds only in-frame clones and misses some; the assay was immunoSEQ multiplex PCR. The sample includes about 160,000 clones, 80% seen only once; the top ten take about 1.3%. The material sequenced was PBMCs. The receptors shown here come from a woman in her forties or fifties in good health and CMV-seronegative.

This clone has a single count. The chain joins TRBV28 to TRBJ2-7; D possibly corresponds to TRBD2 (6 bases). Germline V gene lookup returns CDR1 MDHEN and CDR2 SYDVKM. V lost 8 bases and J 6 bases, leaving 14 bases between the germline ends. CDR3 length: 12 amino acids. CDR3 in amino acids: CASRGVGREQYF. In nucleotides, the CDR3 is TGTGCCAGCCGCGGGGTGGGGCGCGAGCAGTACTTC. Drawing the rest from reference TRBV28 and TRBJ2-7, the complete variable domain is DVKVTQSSRYLVKRTGEKVFLECVQDMDHENMFWYRQDPGLGLRLIYFSYDVKMKEKGDIPEGYSVSREKKERFSLILESASTNQTSMYLCASRGVGREQYFGPGTRLTVT.

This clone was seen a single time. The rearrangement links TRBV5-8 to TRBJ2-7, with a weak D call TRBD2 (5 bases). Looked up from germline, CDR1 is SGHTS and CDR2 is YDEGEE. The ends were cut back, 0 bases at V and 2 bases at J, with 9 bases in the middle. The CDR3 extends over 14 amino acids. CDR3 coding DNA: TGTGCCAGCAGCTTGGCGGGGTACCCCTACGAGCAGTACTTC. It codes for CASSLAGYPYEQYF.

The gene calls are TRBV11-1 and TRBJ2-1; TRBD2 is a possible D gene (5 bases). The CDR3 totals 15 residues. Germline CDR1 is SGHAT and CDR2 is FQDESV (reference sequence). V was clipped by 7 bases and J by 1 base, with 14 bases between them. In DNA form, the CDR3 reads TGTGCCAGCACCGACACAACTAGATCCTACAATGAGCAGTTCTTC. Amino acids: CASTDTTRSYNEQFF. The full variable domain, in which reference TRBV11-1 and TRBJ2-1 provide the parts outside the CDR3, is EAEVAQSPRYKITEKSQAVAFWCDPISGHATLYWYRQILGQGPELLVQFQDESVVDDSQLPKDRFSAERLKGVDSTLKIQPAELGDSAMYLCASTDTTRSYNEQFFGPGTRLTVL.

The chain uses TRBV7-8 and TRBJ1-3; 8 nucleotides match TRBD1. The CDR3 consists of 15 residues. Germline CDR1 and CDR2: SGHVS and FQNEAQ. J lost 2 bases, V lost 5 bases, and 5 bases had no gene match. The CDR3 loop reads CASSPDRVPGNTIYF. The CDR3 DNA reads TGTGCCAGCAGCCCGGACAGGGTTCCTGGAAACACCATATATTTT.

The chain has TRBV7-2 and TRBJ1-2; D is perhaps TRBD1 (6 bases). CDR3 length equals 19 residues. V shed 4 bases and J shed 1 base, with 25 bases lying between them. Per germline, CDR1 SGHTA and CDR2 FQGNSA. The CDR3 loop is CASSSPRAGDFVGNYGYTF. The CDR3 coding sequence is TGTGCCAGCAGCTCCCCCAGGGCAGGGGATTTCGTGGGTAACTATGGCTACACCTTC.

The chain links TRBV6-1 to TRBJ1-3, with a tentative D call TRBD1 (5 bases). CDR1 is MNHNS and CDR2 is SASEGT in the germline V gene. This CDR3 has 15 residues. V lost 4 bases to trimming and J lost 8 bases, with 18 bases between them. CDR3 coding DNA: TGTGCCAGCAGTGTACATGGGTTGGGGGGTTACACCATATATTTT. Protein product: CASSVHGLGGYTIYF.

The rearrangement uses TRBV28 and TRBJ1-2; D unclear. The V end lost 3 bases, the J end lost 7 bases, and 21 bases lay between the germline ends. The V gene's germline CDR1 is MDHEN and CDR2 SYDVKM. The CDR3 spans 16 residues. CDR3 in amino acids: CASSLSQRGGRAGYTF. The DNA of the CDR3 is TGTGCCAGCAGTTTGTCCCAGCGGGGTGGGAGAGCTGGCTACACCTTC.

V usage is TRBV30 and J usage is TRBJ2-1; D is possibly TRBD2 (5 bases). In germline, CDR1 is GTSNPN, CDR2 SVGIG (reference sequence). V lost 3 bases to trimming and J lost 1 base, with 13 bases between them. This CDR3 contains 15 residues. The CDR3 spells CAWSRGFGSYNEQFF. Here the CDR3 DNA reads TGTGCCTGGAGCCGCGGGTTCGGGTCCTACAATGAGCAGTTCTTC.

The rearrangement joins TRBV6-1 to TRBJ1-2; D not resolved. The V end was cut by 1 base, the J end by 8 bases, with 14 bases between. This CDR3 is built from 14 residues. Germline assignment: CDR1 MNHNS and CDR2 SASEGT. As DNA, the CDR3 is TGTGCCAGCAGTGAAGAGATCCAGGCGTCCGGCTACACCTTC. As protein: CASSEEIQASGYTF.

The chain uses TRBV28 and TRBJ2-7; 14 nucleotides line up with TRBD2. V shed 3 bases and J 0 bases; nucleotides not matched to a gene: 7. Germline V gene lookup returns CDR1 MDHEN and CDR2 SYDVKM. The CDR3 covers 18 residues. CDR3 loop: CASSFFGTSGGHSYEQYF. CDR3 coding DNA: TGTGCCAGCAGTTTCTTCGGGACTAGCGGGGGTCACTCCTACGAGCAGTACTTC.

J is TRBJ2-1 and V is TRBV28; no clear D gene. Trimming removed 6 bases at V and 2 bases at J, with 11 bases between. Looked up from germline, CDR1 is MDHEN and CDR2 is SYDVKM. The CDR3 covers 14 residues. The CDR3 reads CASSGSAAYNEQFF. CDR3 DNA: TGTGCCAGCAGCGGGTCTGCGGCCTACAATGAGCAGTTCTTC. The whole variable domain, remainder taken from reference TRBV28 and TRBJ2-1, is DVKVTQSSRYLVKRTGEKVFLECVQDMDHENMFWYRQDPGLGLRLIYFSYDVKMKEKGDIPEGYSVSREKKERFSLILESASTNQTSMYLCASSGSAAYNEQFFGPGTRLTVL.

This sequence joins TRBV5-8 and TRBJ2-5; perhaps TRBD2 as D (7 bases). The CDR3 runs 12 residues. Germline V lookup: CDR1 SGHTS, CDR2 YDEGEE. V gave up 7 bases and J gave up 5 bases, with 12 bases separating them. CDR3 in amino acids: CASSRGGETQYF. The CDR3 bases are TGTGCCAGCTCAAGGGGGGGGGAGACCCAGTACTTC.

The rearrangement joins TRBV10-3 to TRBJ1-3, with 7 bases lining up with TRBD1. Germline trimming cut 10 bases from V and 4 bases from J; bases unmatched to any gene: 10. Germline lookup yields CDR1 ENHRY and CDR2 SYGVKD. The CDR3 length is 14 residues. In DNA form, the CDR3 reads TGTGCCACAAGGGCACAGGGGCCCGGAAACACCATATATTTT. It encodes CATRAQGPGNTIYF.

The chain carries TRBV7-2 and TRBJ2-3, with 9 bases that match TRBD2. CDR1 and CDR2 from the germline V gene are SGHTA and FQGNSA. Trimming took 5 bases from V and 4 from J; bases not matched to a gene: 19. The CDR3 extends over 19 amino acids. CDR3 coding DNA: TGTGCCAGCAGCCGGGCCTCTAGCGGGATAACCAATGGCCCAGATACGCAGTATTTT. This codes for CASSRASSGITNGPDTQYF.

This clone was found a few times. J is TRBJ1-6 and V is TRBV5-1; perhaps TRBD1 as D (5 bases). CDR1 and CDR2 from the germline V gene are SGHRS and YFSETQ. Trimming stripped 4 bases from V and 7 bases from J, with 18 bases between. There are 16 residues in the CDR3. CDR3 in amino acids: CASSLGEGKSNSPLHF. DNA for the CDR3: TGCGCCAGCAGCCTGGGGGAGGGAAAGTCGAATTCACCCCTCCACTTT.

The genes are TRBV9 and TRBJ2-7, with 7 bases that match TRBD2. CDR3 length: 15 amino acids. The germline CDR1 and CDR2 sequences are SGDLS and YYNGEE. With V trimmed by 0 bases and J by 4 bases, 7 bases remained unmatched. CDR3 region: CASSVGEGGLYEQYF. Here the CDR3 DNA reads TGTGCCAGCAGCGTAGGGGAGGGAGGGCTGTACGAGCAGTACTTC.

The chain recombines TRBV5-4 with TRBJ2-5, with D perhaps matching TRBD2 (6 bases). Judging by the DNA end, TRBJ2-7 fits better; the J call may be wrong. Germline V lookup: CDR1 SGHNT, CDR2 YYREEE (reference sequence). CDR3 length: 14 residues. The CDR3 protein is CASSQIGGPYEQYF. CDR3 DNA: TGTGCCAGCAGTCAGATCGGGGGTCCCTACGAGCAGTACTTC.

Here the CDR3 DNA reads TGTGCCAGCAGAAACGGGGGTACCTACAATGAGCAGTTCTTC. The encoded protein is CASRNGGTYNEQFF. This chain connects TRBV27 to TRBJ2-1; the D gene is possibly TRBD2 (6 bases). Trimming pared 6 bases from V and 2 bases from J, leaving 11 bases between. This CDR3 is 14 amino acids long. The germline V gene encodes CDR1 MNHEY and CDR2 SMNVEV (reference sequence).

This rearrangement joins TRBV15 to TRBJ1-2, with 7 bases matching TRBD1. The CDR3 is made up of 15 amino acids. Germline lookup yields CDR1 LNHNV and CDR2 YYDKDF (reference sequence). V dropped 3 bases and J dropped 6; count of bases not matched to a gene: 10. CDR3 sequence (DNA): TGTGCCACCAGCAGGGTCTCGACAGGGCTGGATGGCTACACCTTC. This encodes CATSRVSTGLDGYTF.

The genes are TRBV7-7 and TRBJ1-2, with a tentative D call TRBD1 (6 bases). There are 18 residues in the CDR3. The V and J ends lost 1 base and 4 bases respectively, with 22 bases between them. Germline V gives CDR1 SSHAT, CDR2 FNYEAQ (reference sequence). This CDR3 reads CASSLERDKEGIGYGYTF. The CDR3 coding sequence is TGTGCCAGCAGCTTAGAGAGGGACAAAGAAGGCATAGGCTATGGCTACACCTTC. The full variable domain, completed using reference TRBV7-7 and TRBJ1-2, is GAGVSQSPRYKVTKRGQDVTLRCDPISSHATLYWYQQALGQGPEFLTYFNYEAQPDKSGLPSDRFSAERPEGSISTLTIQRTEQRDSAMYRCASSLERDKEGIGYGYTFGSGTRLTVV.

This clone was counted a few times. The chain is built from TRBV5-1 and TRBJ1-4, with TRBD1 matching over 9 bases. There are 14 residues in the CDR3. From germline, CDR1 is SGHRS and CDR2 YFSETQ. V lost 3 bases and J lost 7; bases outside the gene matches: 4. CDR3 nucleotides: TGCGCCAGCAGCTCCGGGACAGGGCCTGAAAAACTGTTTTTT. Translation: CASSSGTGPEKLFF.

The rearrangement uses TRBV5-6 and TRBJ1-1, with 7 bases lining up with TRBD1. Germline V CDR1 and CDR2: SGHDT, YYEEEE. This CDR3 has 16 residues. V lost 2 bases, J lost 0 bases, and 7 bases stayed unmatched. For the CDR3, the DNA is TGTGCCAGCAGCTTACCGGGACAGACCATGAACACTGAAGCTTTCTTT. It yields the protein CASSLPGQTMNTEAFF.

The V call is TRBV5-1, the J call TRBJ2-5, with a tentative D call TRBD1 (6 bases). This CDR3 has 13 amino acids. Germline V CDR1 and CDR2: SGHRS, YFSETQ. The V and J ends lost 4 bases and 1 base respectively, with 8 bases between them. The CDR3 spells CASSTQGQETQYF. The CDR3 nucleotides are TGCGCCAGCAGCACACAGGGCCAAGAGACCCAGTACTTC.

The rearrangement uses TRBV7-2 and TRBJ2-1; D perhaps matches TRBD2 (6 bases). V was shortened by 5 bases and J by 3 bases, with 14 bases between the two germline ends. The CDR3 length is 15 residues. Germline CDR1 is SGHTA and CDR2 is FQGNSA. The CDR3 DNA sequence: TGTGCCAGCAGCGGGGCTAGCGTCGGCTACAATGAGCAGTTCTTC. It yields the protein CASSGASVGYNEQFF.

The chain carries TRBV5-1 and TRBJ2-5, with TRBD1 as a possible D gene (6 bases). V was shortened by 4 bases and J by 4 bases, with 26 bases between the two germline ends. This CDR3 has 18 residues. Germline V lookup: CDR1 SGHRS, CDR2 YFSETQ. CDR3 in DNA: TGCGCCAGCAGCCTCGGGTCTGGGACATGGAAGGAAAGAGAGACCCAGTACTTC. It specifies CASSLGSGTWKERETQYF.

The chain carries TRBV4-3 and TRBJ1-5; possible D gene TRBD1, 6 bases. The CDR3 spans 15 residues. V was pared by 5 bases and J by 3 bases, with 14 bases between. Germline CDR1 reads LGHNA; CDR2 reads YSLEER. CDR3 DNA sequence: TGCGCCAGCAGCTTTGACAGGTCTTACAATCAGCCCCAGCATTTT. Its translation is CASSFDRSYNQPQHF.